This is a list of T cell receptor beta chains from one sample in a study of T cell responses to AZD1222 COVID-19 vaccine. Using immunoSEQ multiplex PCR, the repertoire was profiled, and TCRdb retains in-frame clones only, with some absent. The data contain fewer than 150,000 clones, 85% to 95% of them singletons. The source material was peripheral blood, sampled 28 days after the second AZD1222 dose. These receptors were taken from an adult who received the AZD1222 COVID-19 vaccine. The CDR3 runs from the conserved cysteine through the conserved F or W. The D gene is left open where the match is weak. Size is stated for part of the rows, as once, few or many counts, or as a class when the clone is expanded.

j_call: TRBJ2-7; clone_size: NA; d_call: NA; v_call: TRBV27; cdr3_aa: CASSLSYEQYF; cdr3_nt: TGTGCCAGCAGTTTATCCTACGAGCAGTACTTC
j_call: TRBJ2-1; clone_size: NA; d_call: TRBD2; v_call: TRBV6-2/TRBV6-3; cdr3_aa: CASSSPRTSGGYNEQFF; cdr3_nt: TGTGCCAGCAGTTCACCGCGGACTAGCGGGGGATATAATGAGCAGTTCTTC
j_call: TRBJ1-2; clone_size: NA; d_call: NA; v_call: TRBV7-9; cdr3_aa: CASSPDYPANYGYTF; cdr3_nt: TGTGCCAGCAGCCCCGACTATCCGGCTAACTATGGCTACACCTTC
j_call: TRBJ1-2; clone_size: NA; d_call: NA; v_call: TRBV13; cdr3_aa: CASSLGRQGMDYGYTF; cdr3_nt: TGTGCCAGCAGCTTAGGCCGGCAGGGGATGGACTATGGCTACACCTTC
j_call: TRBJ2-7; clone_size: NA; d_call: TRBD1; v_call: TRBV29-1; cdr3_aa: CSVGGQTYEQYF; cdr3_nt: TGCAGCGTTGGGGGACAGACCTACGAGCAGTACTTC
j_call: TRBJ2-7; clone_size: NA; d_call: NA; v_call: TRBV5-6; cdr3_aa: CASSSYAYEQYF; cdr3_nt: TGTGCCAGCAGCTCTTACGCCTACGAGCAGTACTTC
j_call: TRBJ1-5; clone_size: few; d_call: TRBD1; v_call: TRBV6-4; cdr3_aa: CASSEDGTGHQPQHF; cdr3_nt: TGTGCCAGCAGTGAGGACGGGACAGGGCATCAGCCCCAGCATTTT
j_call: TRBJ2-2; clone_size: few; d_call: TRBD1; v_call: TRBV6-4; cdr3_aa: CASSDGTGGGGELFF; cdr3_nt: TGTGCCAGCAGTGACGGGACAGGGGGCGGCGGGGAGCTGTTTTTT
j_call: TRBJ1-2; clone_size: NA; d_call: TRBD1; v_call: TRBV7-3; cdr3_aa: CASSLTGQGAGGYTF; cdr3_nt: TGTGCCAGCAGCTTAACTGGACAGGGGGCTGGGGGCTACACCTTC
j_call: TRBJ2-1; clone_size: once; d_call: TRBD2; v_call: TRBV19; cdr3_aa: CASSISASGRPGSYNEQFF; cdr3_nt: TGTGCCAGTAGTATTAGTGCTAGCGGGAGACCCGGGTCCTACAATGAGCAGTTCTTC
j_call: TRBJ2-2; clone_size: NA; d_call: NA; v_call: TRBV30; cdr3_aa: CAWSRRGANTGELFF; cdr3_nt: TGTGCCTGGAGTCGCCGGGGTGCGAACACCGGGGAGCTGTTTTTT
j_call: TRBJ2-7; clone_size: NA; d_call: TRBD2; v_call: TRBV3-1/TRBV3-2; cdr3_aa: CASSQAGGRYEQYF; cdr3_nt: TGTGCCAGCAGCCAAGCCGGCGGGAGATACGAGCAGTACTTC
j_call: TRBJ2-3; clone_size: NA; d_call: NA; v_call: TRBV10-3; cdr3_aa: CAIMPGTGADTQYF; cdr3_nt: TGTGCCATCATGCCGGGCACCGGGGCAGATACGCAGTATTTT
j_call: TRBJ2-1; clone_size: NA; d_call: TRBD2; v_call: TRBV10-3; cdr3_aa: CAISGLAGVGQFF; cdr3_nt: TGTGCCATCAGTGGGCTAGCGGGGGTAGGGCAGTTCTTC
j_call: TRBJ1-2; clone_size: NA; d_call: NA; v_call: TRBV5-1; cdr3_aa: CASSLVGSDYGYTF; cdr3_nt: TGCGCCAGCAGCTTGGTTGGGTCTGATTATGGCTACACCTTC
j_call: TRBJ1-1; clone_size: NA; d_call: NA; v_call: TRBV7-2; cdr3_aa: CASSLAGAQGEAFF; cdr3_nt: TGTGCCAGCAGCTTAGCAGGGGCGCAGGGTGAAGCTTTCTTT
j_call: TRBJ1-1; clone_size: NA; d_call: NA; v_call: TRBV7-2; cdr3_aa: CASSADPGLVNTEAFF; cdr3_nt: TGTGCCAGCAGCGCAGACCCGGGACTAGTTAACACTGAAGCTTTCTTT
j_call: TRBJ2-2; clone_size: NA; d_call: TRBD1; v_call: TRBV14; cdr3_aa: CASSQDRDSSYTGELFF; cdr3_nt: TGTGCCAGCAGCCAGGACCGGGACAGCAGCTACACCGGGGAGCTGTTTTTT
j_call: TRBJ1-1; clone_size: NA; d_call: TRBD1; v_call: TRBV6-6; cdr3_aa: CASGHPQGVGTEAFF; cdr3_nt: TGTGCCAGCGGTCATCCACAGGGGGTAGGCACTGAAGCTTTCTTT
j_call: TRBJ1-1; clone_size: NA; d_call: NA; v_call: TRBV19; cdr3_aa: CASSIGLTGNTEAFF; cdr3_nt: TGTGCCAGTAGTATAGGATTGACAGGTAACACTGAAGCTTTCTTT